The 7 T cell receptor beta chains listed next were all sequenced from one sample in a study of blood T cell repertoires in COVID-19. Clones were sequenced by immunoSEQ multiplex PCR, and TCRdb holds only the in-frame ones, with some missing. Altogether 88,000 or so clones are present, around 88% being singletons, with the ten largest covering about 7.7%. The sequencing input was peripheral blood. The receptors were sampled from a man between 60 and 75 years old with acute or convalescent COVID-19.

The CDR3 loop is CATSRGLAGEQETQYF. CDR3 DNA: TGTGCCACCAGCAGAGGACTAGCGGGAGAACAAGAGACCCAGTACTTC. V and J are TRBV15 and TRBJ2-5, with TRBD2 matching 12 bases. Germline CDR1 reads LNHNV; CDR2 reads YYDKDF (reference sequence). V gave up 1 base and J gave up 2 bases; unmatched junction bases: 2. This CDR3 is 16 amino acids long.

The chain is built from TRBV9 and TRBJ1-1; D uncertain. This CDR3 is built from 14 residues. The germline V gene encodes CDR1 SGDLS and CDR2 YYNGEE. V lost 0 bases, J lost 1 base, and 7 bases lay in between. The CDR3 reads CASSVGSENTEAFF. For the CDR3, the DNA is TGTGCCAGCAGCGTAGGTTCAGAGAACACTGAAGCTTTCTTT.

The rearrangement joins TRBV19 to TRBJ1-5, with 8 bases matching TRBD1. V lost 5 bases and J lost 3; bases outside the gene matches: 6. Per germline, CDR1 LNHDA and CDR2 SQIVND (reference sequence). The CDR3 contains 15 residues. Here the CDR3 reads CASSPQGANNQPQHF. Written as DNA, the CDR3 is TGTGCCAGTAGTCCCCAGGGGGCAAACAATCAGCCCCAGCATTTT.

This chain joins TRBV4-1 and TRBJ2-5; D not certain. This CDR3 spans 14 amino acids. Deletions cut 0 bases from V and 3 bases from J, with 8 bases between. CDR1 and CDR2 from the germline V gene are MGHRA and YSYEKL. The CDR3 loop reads CASSQEWSEETQYF. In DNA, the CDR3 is TGCGCCAGCAGCCAAGAATGGAGCGAAGAGACCCAGTACTTC.

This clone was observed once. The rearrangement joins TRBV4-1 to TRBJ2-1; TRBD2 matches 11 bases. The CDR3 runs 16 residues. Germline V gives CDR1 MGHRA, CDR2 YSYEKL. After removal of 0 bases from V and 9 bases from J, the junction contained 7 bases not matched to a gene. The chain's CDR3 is CASSQDTLAGGIEQFF. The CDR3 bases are TGCGCCAGCAGCCAAGATACGCTAGCGGGAGGCATTGAGCAGTTCTTC.

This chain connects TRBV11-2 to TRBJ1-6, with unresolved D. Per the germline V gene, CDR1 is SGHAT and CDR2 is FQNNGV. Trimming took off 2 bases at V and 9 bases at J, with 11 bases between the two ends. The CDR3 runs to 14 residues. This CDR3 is CASSLSQLLSPLHF. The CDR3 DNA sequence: TGTGCCAGCAGCTTATCACAGCTCCTTTCACCCCTCCACTTT.

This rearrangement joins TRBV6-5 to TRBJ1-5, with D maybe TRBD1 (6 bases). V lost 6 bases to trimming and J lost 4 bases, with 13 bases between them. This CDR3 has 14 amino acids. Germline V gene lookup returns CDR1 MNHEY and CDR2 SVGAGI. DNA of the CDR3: TGTGCCAGCAGACCCTCCGGGACAAATCAGCCCCAGCATTTT. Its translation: CASRPSGTNQPQHF.